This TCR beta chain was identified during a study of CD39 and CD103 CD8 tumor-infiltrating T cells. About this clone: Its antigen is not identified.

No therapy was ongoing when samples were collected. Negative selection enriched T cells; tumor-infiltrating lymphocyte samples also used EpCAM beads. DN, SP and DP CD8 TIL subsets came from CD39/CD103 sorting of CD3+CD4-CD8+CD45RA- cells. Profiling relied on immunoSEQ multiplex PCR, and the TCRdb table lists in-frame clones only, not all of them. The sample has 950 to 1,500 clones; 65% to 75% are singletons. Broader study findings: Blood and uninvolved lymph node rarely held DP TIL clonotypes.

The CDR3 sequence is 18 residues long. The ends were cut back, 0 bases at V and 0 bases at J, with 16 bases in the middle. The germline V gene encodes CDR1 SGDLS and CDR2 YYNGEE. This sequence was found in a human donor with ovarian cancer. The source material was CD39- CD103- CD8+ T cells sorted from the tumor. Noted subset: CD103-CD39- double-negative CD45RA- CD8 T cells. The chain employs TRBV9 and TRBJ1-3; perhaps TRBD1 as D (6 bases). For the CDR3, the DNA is TGTGCCAGCAGCGTAGGGAAGTGGGGGCAGTACTCTGGAAACACCATATATTTT. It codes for CASSVGKWGQYSGNTIYF.